Listed below are T cell receptor beta chains from one sample, sequenced in a study of blood T cell repertoires in COVID-19. The table came from immunoSEQ multiplex PCR; TCRdb's copy has only in-frame clones and leaves some out. This table holds 200,000 or so clones, about 79% found once. Sequenced: PBMCs or T cells enriched from blood (not recorded which). The receptor source for this set is a woman in her forties with acute COVID-19. The CDR3 runs from the conserved cysteine through the conserved F or W. The order of the fields is J gene, D gene, clone size, V gene, CDR3 protein, CDR3 DNA. A D gene is named only where the DNA matches it firmly. Rows may omit the clone size; those that give it use once, few, many or a size class.

J gene: TRBJ2-5
D gene: TRBD1
clone size: NA
V gene: TRBV28
CDR3 protein: CASKTGGEETQYF
CDR3 DNA: TGTGCCAGTAAGACAGGGGGCGAAGAGACCCAGTACTTC

J gene: TRBJ1-2
D gene: NA
clone size: NA
V gene: TRBV9
CDR3 protein: CASSSQTIERGYTF
CDR3 DNA: TGTGCCAGCAGCTCCCAGACGATAGAGCGGGGCTACACCTTC

J gene: TRBJ1-5
D gene: TRBD1
clone size: NA
V gene: TRBV5-1
CDR3 protein: CASSPGTGSNQPQHF
CDR3 DNA: TGCGCCAGCAGTCCCGGGACAGGGAGCAATCAGCCCCAGCATTTT

J gene: TRBJ1-4
D gene: NA
clone size: NA
V gene: TRBV10-1
CDR3 protein: CASSESGGELFF
CDR3 DNA: TGCGCCAGCAGTGAGTCAGGGGGAGAACTGTTTTTT

J gene: TRBJ1-2
D gene: NA
clone size: NA
V gene: TRBV7-8
CDR3 protein: CASSFSSRFYGGYTF
CDR3 DNA: TGTGCCAGCAGCTTTTCCTCCCGTTTCTACGGTGGCTACACCTTC

J gene: TRBJ1-2
D gene: NA
clone size: NA
V gene: TRBV3-1/TRBV3-2
CDR3 protein: CASSQLDSSNYGYTF
CDR3 DNA: TGTGCCAGCAGCCAACTCGACAGTTCTAACTATGGCTACACCTTC

J gene: TRBJ1-2
D gene: TRBD1
clone size: NA
V gene: TRBV18
CDR3 protein: CASSIPGQGEYGYTF
CDR3 DNA: TGTGCCAGCTCGATTCCGGGACAGGGTGAATATGGCTACACCTTC

J gene: TRBJ1-1
D gene: TRBD1
clone size: once
V gene: TRBV18
CDR3 protein: CASSRTGDPNTEAFF
CDR3 DNA: TGTGCCAGCTCTCGAACAGGGGACCCGAACACTGAAGCTTTCTTT

J gene: TRBJ2-1
D gene: TRBD2
clone size: few
V gene: TRBV7-2
CDR3 protein: CASRGGRAFNEQFF
CDR3 DNA: TGTGCCAGCAGAGGCGGGAGGGCCTTTAATGAGCAGTTCTTC

J gene: TRBJ2-7
D gene: NA
clone size: NA
V gene: TRBV14
CDR3 protein: CASSQGSSYEQYF
CDR3 DNA: TGTGCCAGCAGCCAAGGTAGTAGCTACGAGCAGTACTTC

J gene: TRBJ2-1
D gene: NA
clone size: NA
V gene: TRBV5-1
CDR3 protein: CASSLLQEPEQFF
CDR3 DNA: TGCGCCAGCAGCTTATTACAGGAACCTGAGCAGTTCTTC

J gene: TRBJ2-3
D gene: NA
clone size: NA
V gene: TRBV9
CDR3 protein: CASSGGQISTDTQYF
CDR3 DNA: TGTGCCAGCAGCGGCGGACAGATTAGCACAGATACGCAGTATTTT

J gene: TRBJ1-5
D gene: NA
clone size: NA
V gene: TRBV30
CDR3 protein: CAWSTGQGGQPQHF
CDR3 DNA: TGTGCCTGGAGTACGGGGCAGGGAGGTCAGCCCCAGCATTTT

J gene: TRBJ1-2
D gene: NA
clone size: NA
V gene: TRBV19
CDR3 protein: CASSTGSNPNYGYTF
CDR3 DNA: TGTGCCAGTAGTACCGGGTCCAACCCAAACTATGGCTACACCTTC

J gene: TRBJ1-2
D gene: NA
clone size: NA
V gene: TRBV19
CDR3 protein: CASSTGSIDGYTF
CDR3 DNA: TGTGCCAGTAGTACAGGGTCAATCGATGGCTACACCTTC

J gene: TRBJ2-7
D gene: TRBD1
clone size: NA
V gene: TRBV19
CDR3 protein: CASSILAGQGTYEQYF
CDR3 DNA: TGTGCCAGTAGTATATTGGCGGGACAGGGTACCTACGAGCAGTACTTC

J gene: TRBJ1-2
D gene: NA
clone size: NA
V gene: TRBV2
CDR3 protein: CASSATGFYGYTF
CDR3 DNA: TGTGCCAGCAGCGCAACAGGGTTCTATGGCTACACCTTC

J gene: TRBJ1-1
D gene: TRBD1
clone size: NA
V gene: TRBV3-1/TRBV3-2
CDR3 protein: CASSQDARGRMAFF
CDR3 DNA: TGTGCCAGCAGCCAAGATGCCAGGGGGCGTATGGCTTTCTTT

J gene: TRBJ1-5
D gene: NA
clone size: NA
V gene: TRBV19
CDR3 protein: CASSLGTYSNQPQHF
CDR3 DNA: TGTGCCAGTAGTCTGGGGACATATAGCAATCAGCCCCAGCATTTT

J gene: TRBJ2-4
D gene: TRBD1
clone size: NA
V gene: TRBV27
CDR3 protein: CASSSRTGNWSSIQYF
CDR3 DNA: TGTGCCAGCAGTTCCCGGACAGGGAATTGGTCCTCCATTCAGTACTTC

J gene: TRBJ1-5
D gene: NA
clone size: NA
V gene: TRBV7-8
CDR3 protein: CASSLGGRSNQPQHF
CDR3 DNA: TGTGCCAGCAGCTTAGGCGGGAGGAGCAATCAGCCCCAGCATTTT

J gene: TRBJ1-2
D gene: TRBD1
clone size: NA
V gene: TRBV19
CDR3 protein: CASRPQGGNYGYTF
CDR3 DNA: TGTGCCAGTAGGCCACAGGGGGGAAACTATGGCTACACCTTC

J gene: TRBJ2-5
D gene: NA
clone size: once
V gene: TRBV4-1
CDR3 protein: CASSPFPTAYQETQYF
CDR3 DNA: TGCGCCAGCAGCCCATTCCCGACAGCGTACCAAGAGACCCAGTACTTC

J gene: TRBJ1-2
D gene: NA
clone size: NA
V gene: TRBV7-9
CDR3 protein: CASSLDGLYGYTF
CDR3 DNA: TGTGCCAGCAGCTTAGACGGTCTATATGGCTACACCTTC

J gene: TRBJ2-2
D gene: TRBD2
clone size: NA
V gene: TRBV27
CDR3 protein: CASSLSLPWGRERNTGELFF
CDR3 DNA: TGTGCCAGCAGTTTATCGCTACCATGGGGGAGGGAACGGAACACCGGGGAGCTGTTTTTT

J gene: TRBJ2-1
D gene: NA
clone size: NA
V gene: TRBV4-2
CDR3 protein: CASSQVGGPTTSYNEQFF
CDR3 DNA: TGTGCCAGCAGCCAAGTCGGCGGCCCAACCACGTCTTACAATGAGCAGTTCTTC

J gene: TRBJ2-1
D gene: NA
clone size: NA
V gene: TRBV7-9
CDR3 protein: CASSLVGTSLFF
CDR3 DNA: TGTGCCAGCAGCTTAGTGGGGACTTCCCTGTTCTTC

J gene: TRBJ2-7
D gene: NA
clone size: NA
V gene: TRBV29-1
CDR3 protein: CSAGVAGTNEQYF
CDR3 DNA: TGCAGCGCCGGCGTGGCGGGAACGAACGAGCAGTACTTC

J gene: TRBJ1-2
D gene: NA
clone size: NA
V gene: TRBV5-5
CDR3 protein: CASRVGTTIYGYTF
CDR3 DNA: TGTGCCAGCCGGGTAGGGACAACAATCTATGGCTACACCTTC

J gene: TRBJ1-1
D gene: NA
clone size: NA
V gene: TRBV5-4
CDR3 protein: CASSLGKGHTEAFF
CDR3 DNA: TGTGCCAGCAGCTTGGGGAAGGGACATACTGAAGCTTTCTTT

J gene: TRBJ2-7
D gene: TRBD2
clone size: NA
V gene: TRBV4-2
CDR3 protein: CASSQEGGAGESYEQYF
CDR3 DNA: TGTGCCAGCAGCCAAGAAGGGGGAGCGGGGGAGTCCTACGAGCAGTACTTC

J gene: TRBJ2-5
D gene: TRBD1
clone size: many
V gene: TRBV9
CDR3 protein: CASSVGGQGAKETQYF
CDR3 DNA: TGTGCCAGCAGCGTAGGGGGACAGGGGGCGAAGGAGACCCAGTACTTC

J gene: TRBJ1-4
D gene: NA
clone size: NA
V gene: TRBV30
CDR3 protein: CAWNMAGEKLFF
CDR3 DNA: TGTGCCTGGAATATGGCAGGGGAAAAACTGTTTTTT